This TCR beta chain was captured by sequencing in a study of T cells after yellow fever vaccination. V was shortened by 0 bases and J by 5 bases, with 16 bases between the two germline ends. The CDR3 is made up of 16 amino acids. From germline, CDR1 is MGHRA and CDR2 YSYEKL. TCRdb reprocessed the 5' RACE reads with MiXCR, giving one entry per CDR3 protein. The table lists just over 250,000 distinct CDR3 sequences, 5.2% of them singletons. A remark on this clonotype: The antigen is unknown.

Whole-study results and caveats: Clones that expanded after primary vaccination mostly reappeared after the booster (roughly 96% CD4, 70% to 90% CD8).

This TCR derives from a young man who received the YFV17D yellow fever vaccine. The chain has TRBV4-1 and TRBJ2-5, with D tentatively TRBD2 (6 bases). Sequenced material: CD4+ T cells sorted from PBMCs, taken on the day of the yellow fever booster vaccination. The CDR3 sequence is CASSQEGGAHVETQYF. CDR3 sequence (DNA): TGCGCCAGCAGCCAAGAGGGAGGTGCCCACGTCGAGACCCAGTACTTC.